This TCR beta chain comes out of a study of shared clonotypes between healthy human individuals. Study-wide background: The study enrolled two women and three men aged 18 to 49.

Some clones are missing from TCRdb's copy, which holds only in-frame ones; the method was immunoSEQ multiplex PCR. The data contain 1.6 million or so clones, around 97% of them singletons. Study-level findings and limits: Sampling involved blood alone; tissue repertoires likely differ.

This CDR3 has 15 residues. The germline V gene has CDR1 WNHNN and CDR2 SYGVQD (reference sequence). J gave up 5 bases and V 3 bases, and 5 bases lay outside the gene matches. Regarding this clone: Its antigen is as yet unknown.

Recent vaccinations or acute infections were absent in the healthy HIV-negative adult donors. Source material: naive CD4+ T cells sorted from blood. This sample's subset: CD45RA+ positively selected. The receptor comes from a man younger than 45 in good health. V is TRBV10-1 and J is TRBJ2-3; 10 bases map to TRBD2. CDR3 in amino acids: CASSDAGLAKDTQYF. The CDR3, as DNA: TGCGCCAGCAGTGACGCGGGACTAGCGAAAGATACGCAGTATTTT.